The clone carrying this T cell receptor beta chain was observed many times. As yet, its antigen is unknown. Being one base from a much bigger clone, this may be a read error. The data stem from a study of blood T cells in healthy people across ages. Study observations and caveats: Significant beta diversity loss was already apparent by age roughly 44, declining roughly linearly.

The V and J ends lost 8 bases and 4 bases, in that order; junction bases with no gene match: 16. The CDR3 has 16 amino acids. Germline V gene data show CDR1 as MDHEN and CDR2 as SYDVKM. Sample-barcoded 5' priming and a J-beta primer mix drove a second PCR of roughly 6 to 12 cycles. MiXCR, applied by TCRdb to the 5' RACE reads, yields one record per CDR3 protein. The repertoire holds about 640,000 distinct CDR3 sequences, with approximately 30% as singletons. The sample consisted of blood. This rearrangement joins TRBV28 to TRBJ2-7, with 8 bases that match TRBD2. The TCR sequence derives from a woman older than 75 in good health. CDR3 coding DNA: TGTGCCAGCGCAACCTACCGGGGGGGGAAAGGTTACGAGCAGTACTTC. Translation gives CASATYRGGKGYEQYF.